This TCR beta chain comes out of a study of cytomegalovirus exposure and HLA in healthy donors. Study results and limitations: Certain indistinguishable V segments, among them TRBV6-2 and TRBV6-3, were excluded. The study assumed roughly uniform donor sequencing depth for presence/absence analyses.

The PCR employed 60 Vbeta primers together with 13 Jbeta primers. Repertoires were generated with immunoSEQ multiplex PCR, while TCRdb's copy carries only in-frame clones and drops some. Found here are about 230,000 clones, approximately 84% of them singletons; the top ten hold 0.2% to 0.3%. As for this clone: Antigen unknown.

This CDR3 region has 14 residues. In germline, CDR1 is SGHRS, CDR2 YFSETQ. V lost 6 bases, J lost 3 bases, and 14 bases lay in between. This TCR was recovered from a girl aged 2 to 10 in good health and CMV-seronegative. Material: PBMCs. The rearrangement links TRBV5-1 to TRBJ2-3, with D possibly matching TRBD2 (6 bases). This chain's CDR3 is CASTVDYMTDTQYF. The CDR3 DNA reads TGCGCCAGCACCGTGGACTACATGACAGATACGCAGTATTTT.